The present TCR beta chain was sequenced within a study of blood T cell repertoires in COVID-19. Germline V gene lookup returns CDR1 SGHNT and CDR2 YYREEE (reference sequence). V gave up 4 bases and J gave up 7 bases; unmatched junction bases: 11. This CDR3 has 15 amino acids. How the authors handled the data: Reference gene primer amplification yielded estimated nucleated cell counts. Assay used: immunoSEQ multiplex PCR; TCRdb lists only in-frame clones, some missing. That table furnishes V, J and clone size, whereas the DNA furnished D and trimming. This table holds more than 95,000 clones, 81% found once.

The specimen sequenced was peripheral blood. This chain links TRBV5-4 with TRBJ2-7; TRBD2 matches 10 bases. The TCR sequence derives from a man at least 80 years old with acute or convalescent COVID-19. This CDR3 reads CASSRTSGTGGEQYF. As DNA, the CDR3 is TGTGCCAGCAGCCGGACTAGCGGCACTGGGGGAGAGCAGTACTTC. Together with reference TRBV5-4 and TRBJ2-7, the CDR3 gives the full variable domain: ETGVTQSPTHLIKTRGQQVTLRCSSQSGHNTVSWYQQALGQGPQFIFQYYREEENGRGNFPPRFSGLQFPNYSSELNVNALELDDSALYLCASSRTSGTGGEQYFGPGTRLTVT.